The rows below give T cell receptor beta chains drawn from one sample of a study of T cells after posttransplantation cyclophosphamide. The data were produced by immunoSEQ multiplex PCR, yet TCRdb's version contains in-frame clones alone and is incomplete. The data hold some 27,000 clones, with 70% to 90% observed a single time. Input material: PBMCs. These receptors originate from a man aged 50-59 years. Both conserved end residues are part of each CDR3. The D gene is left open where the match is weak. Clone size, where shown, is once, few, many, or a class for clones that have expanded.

TGTGCCAGTGGCCAAGGGGACGAGCAGTACTTC,CASGQGDEQYF,TRBJ2-7,11,TRBV19,few,-
TGTGCCATCAGTGCCGACCGGGACAGGGGAAACACCATATATTTT,CAISADRDRGNTIYF,TRBJ1-3,15,TRBV10-3,-,TRBD1
TGTGCCAGCAGCTCGTCCTACACAGGTGGCTACACCTTC,CASSSSYTGGYTF,TRBJ1-2,13,TRBV7-8,once,-
TGTGCCAGCAGCCCGACAGGGTCCCTAGATGAGCAGTTCTTC,CASSPTGSLDEQFF,TRBJ2-1,14,TRBV6-5,-,TRBD1
TGCAGCGGGGTCCTGGCGGGGAAAGGAGAGACCCAGTACTTC,CSGVLAGKGETQYF,TRBJ2-5,14,TRBV29-1,-,-
TGCGCCAGCAGCCCCGGGGGCACTGAAGCTTTCTTT,CASSPGGTEAFF,TRBJ1-1,12,TRBV5-1,-,-
TGTGCCAGTAGTATTTATCCGGAGGGGATGTCTGAAGCTTTCTTT,CASSIYPEGMSEAFF,TRBJ1-1,15,TRBV19,-,-
TGTGCCACCAGCAGCGTTAACGGGGTTCGCTCCTACAATGAGCAGTTCTTC,CATSSVNGVRSYNEQFF,TRBJ2-1,17,TRBV15,-,-
TGCGCCAGCAGCTTGGCTAGCGACTACAATGAGCAGTTCTTC,CASSLASDYNEQFF,TRBJ2-1,14,TRBV5-1,-,-
TGTGCCAGCTCACCACTCACAGCACTTCTCTATGGCTACACCTTC,CASSPLTALLYGYTF,TRBJ1-2,15,TRBV18,-,-
TGTGCCAGCTCACCACTGGGGACAGGGATGCGAGAGCAGTACTTC,CASSPLGTGMREQYF,TRBJ2-7,15,TRBV18,-,TRBD1
TGTGCCAGCAGCTATTATACGGCTAGCGGAAATGAGCAGTTCTTC,CASSYYTASGNEQFF,TRBJ2-1,15,TRBV11-3,-,TRBD2
TGCGCCAGCAGCTTGGATCCCGGGGGAGAGAGAGGCTACACCTTC,CASSLDPGGERGYTF,TRBJ1-2,15,TRBV5-1,-,-
TGTGCCAGTAGTATTACAGGGGGCTCTGGAAACACCATATATTTT,CASSITGGSGNTIYF,TRBJ1-3,15,TRBV19,-,TRBD1
TGTGCCAGCAGCCCCCGACTAGCGGGGTCCTACGAGCAGTACTTC,CASSPRLAGSYEQYF,TRBJ2-7,15,TRBV7-3,-,TRBD2
TGTGCCAGCGGGACAGGGTTTAACTATGGCTACACCTTC,CASGTGFNYGYTF,TRBJ1-2,13,TRBV28,-,TRBD1
TGTGCCAGCAGTCCTTTACTGACACCTCTCTATGGCTACACCTTC,CASSPLLTPLYGYTF,TRBJ1-2,15,TRBV6-1,-,-
TGTGCCAGCAGCTCCCAGAGGGTCGAGCAGTACTTC,CASSSQRVEQYF,TRBJ2-7,12,TRBV7-2,-,-
TGCGCCAGCAGCTTTACAGGGAATCAGCCCCAGCATTTT,CASSFTGNQPQHF,TRBJ1-5,13,TRBV5-1,-,-
TGTGCCAGTAGAGAGACAGGGTCTCTCGAACAGCCCCAGCATTTT,CASRETGSLEQPQHF,TRBJ1-5,15,TRBV6-4,-,TRBD1
TGTGCCAGCAGCTCACGGCCGGGCAGGGGGCAGGGCGAGCAGTACTTC,CASSSRPGRGQGEQYF,TRBJ2-7,16,TRBV7-8,once,TRBD1
TGCGCCAGCAGCGGAAGACTAGCGGGGAAACTAGAGACCCAGTACTTC,CASSGRLAGKLETQYF,TRBJ2-5,16,TRBV4-1,-,TRBD2
TGTGCCAGCAGAGGGACTAGCGGGGCACTTACAGATACGCAGTATTTT,CASRGTSGALTDTQYF,TRBJ2-3,16,TRBV6-6,-,TRBD2
TGTGCCAGCTCACCTTCGGGACAGGGGTTTAATGGAGCCCAGCATTTT,CASSPSGQGFNGAQHF,TRBJ1-5,16,TRBV18,-,TRBD1
TGTGCCATCAGAGGCGGAGGTAATGAAAAACTGTTTTTT,CAIRGGGNEKLFF,TRBJ1-4,13,TRBV10-3,-,-
TGCGCCAGCAGGACCCGGGACAGAGACTCTGGAAACACCATATATTTT,CASRTRDRDSGNTIYF,TRBJ1-3,16,TRBV4-1,few,TRBD1
TGTGCCAGCTGTACCGGGACTAGCGGGGGGGTATTCTACCGTGAGCAGTTCTTC,CASCTGTSGGVFYREQFF,TRBJ2-1,18,TRBV25-1,-,TRBD2
TGCGCCAGCAGCTTGGGAGGCGGGACAGGGGGCTCGAGGGAGCTGTTTTTT,CASSLGGGTGGSRELFF,TRBJ2-2,17,TRBV5-1,-,TRBD1
TGTGCCAGCAGATCGGACAGGGGGCATGAGTACTTC,CASRSDRGHEYF,TRBJ2-7,12,TRBV6-5,-,TRBD1
TGTGCCTGGTCGGAGGGCAGCGAGGAAAAACTGTTTTTT,CAWSEGSEEKLFF,TRBJ1-4,13,TRBV30,-,-
TGTGCCACCCTGGTCAGAGGGGACAGTGAAGCTTTCTTT,CATLVRGDSEAFF,TRBJ1-1,13,TRBV6-5,-,TRBD1
TGTGCCAGCAGCTTCGAGGTAGAAGAGACCCAGTACTTC,CASSFEVEETQYF,TRBJ2-5,13,TRBV5-6,-,-
TGCGCCAGCAGCCAAGATTTGGCGGCAGCCTACGAGCAGTACTTC,CASSQDLAAAYEQYF,TRBJ2-7,15,TRBV4-1,-,-
TGTGCCAGCAGCGTATCCGGGACACAATACACAGATACGCAGTATTTT,CASSVSGTQYTDTQYF,TRBJ2-3,16,TRBV9,-,-
TGTGCCAGCAGGCTTAGTGGCACTGAAGCTTTCTTT,CASRLSGTEAFF,TRBJ1-1,12,TRBV6-1,few,-
TGCAGCGTTTCTTCACAGGGGCGGGATGAGCAGTTCTTC,CSVSSQGRDEQFF,TRBJ2-1,13,TRBV29-1,once,TRBD1
TGTGCCAGCAGCTTAGTCCTTGCCGGGGAGCTGTTTTTT,CASSLVLAGELFF,TRBJ2-2,13,TRBV7-9,-,-
TGCGCCAGCAGCTTGGCGGGCTACAGGGAGAACACTGAAGCTTTCTTT,CASSLAGYRENTEAFF,TRBJ1-1,16,TRBV5-1,-,-
TGTGCCAGCAGCGTAGCCGGGACAATTAACACCGGGGAGCTGTTTTTT,CASSVAGTINTGELFF,TRBJ2-2,16,TRBV9,-,-
TGTGCCAGCGGGGCCGGGACAGCTTATAGCAATCAGCCCCAGCATTTT,CASGAGTAYSNQPQHF,TRBJ1-5,16,TRBV28,-,TRBD1
TGTGCCAGCAGTTTACTTGACCGGGGTGAAGCTTTCTTT,CASSLLDRGEAFF,TRBJ1-1,13,TRBV27,once,-
TGCGCCAGCAGCTTGGGGGACAGGGGGAATGATGGCTACACCTTC,CASSLGDRGNDGYTF,TRBJ1-2,15,TRBV5-1,-,TRBD1
TGTGCCAGCAGTGTGGGCAGCGGGGAGCTGTTTTTT,CASSVGSGELFF,TRBJ2-2,12,TRBV25-1,-,-
TGTGCCAGCACCCAACCTGCAGGGCCCAACTATGGCTACACCTTC,CASTQPAGPNYGYTF,TRBJ1-2,15,TRBV6-1,-,-
TGTGCCAGCTCACCACCCCAGGGGGGATACAATGAGCAGTTCTTC,CASSPPQGGYNEQFF,TRBJ2-1,15,TRBV18,-,-
TGTGCGTTCGGCAGGGGGTACGAGCAGTACTTC,CAFGRGYEQYF,TRBJ2-7,11,TRBV30,-,TRBD1
TGTGCCAGCAGTCCGACAGGGGATCAAGACACCATATATTTT,CASSPTGDQDTIYF,TRBJ1-3,14,TRBV6-6,-,TRBD1
TGTGCCAGCAGCTTAAAAGCGGGGGCCACAGATACGCAGTATTTT,CASSLKAGATDTQYF,TRBJ2-3,15,TRBV11-2,-,TRBD2
TGTGCCAGCTCACCCTCGGCTAGCGGGAGACAAGAGACCCAGTACTTC,CASSPSASGRQETQYF,TRBJ2-5,16,TRBV18,-,TRBD2
TGTGCCAGCAGCCCAAGGACAGGGGGCTCCTATAATTCCCCCCTCCACTTT,CASSPRTGGSYNSPLHF,TRBJ1-6,17,TRBV7-8,-,TRBD1
TGCGCCAGCAGCCAAGTGATAGAAAACACTGAAGCTTTCTTT,CASSQVIENTEAFF,TRBJ1-1,14,TRBV4-3,once,-
TGCAGTGCTAGTCTGGGCAACACCATATATTTT,CSASLGNTIYF,TRBJ1-3,11,TRBV20-1,-,-
TGTGCCAGCAGTTACGGCGGGGTTGGCGAGACCCAGTACTTC,CASSYGGVGETQYF,TRBJ2-5,14,TRBV6-6,-,-
TGTGCCAGCAGTGAGGGGGGTGACCGTCAGCCCCAGCATTTT,CASSEGGDRQPQHF,TRBJ1-5,14,TRBV2,-,-